One and the same sample provided the 17 T cell receptor beta chains below, sequenced in a study of blood T cell repertoires in COVID-19. Method: immunoSEQ multiplex PCR; TCRdb's copy keeps in-frame clones and lacks some. The table records approximately 280,000 clones, 90% of them present only once. Sequencing was performed on PBMCs or T cells enriched from blood (not recorded which). The receptors were sampled from a woman younger than 35 with acute COVID-19.

The chain has TRBV9 and TRBJ2-7; 7 bases map to TRBD1. J gave up 3 bases and V 3 bases, and 3 bases lay outside the gene matches. CDR3 length: 13 amino acids. The V gene's germline CDR1 is SGDLS and CDR2 YYNGEE. In DNA form, the CDR3 reads TGTGCCAGCAGCGGAGGGACAGACTACGAGCAGTACTTC. Encoded protein: CASSGGTDYEQYF.

The chain combines TRBV2 with TRBJ2-1; TRBD2 is a possible D gene (5 bases). Trimming shortened V by 4 bases and J by 8 bases, and 21 bases separated the two germline ends. This CDR3 has 16 amino acids. In germline, CDR1 is SNHLY, CDR2 FYNNEI. CDR3 in amino acids: CASSVGRQPVRDEQFF. The CDR3 coding sequence is TGTGCCAGCAGTGTTGGGCGGCAGCCCGTGAGGGATGAGCAGTTCTTC.

The chain links TRBV28 to TRBJ1-6; D is uncertain. Deletions cut 5 bases from V and 4 bases from J, with 15 bases between. There are 16 residues in the CDR3. Germline V lookup: CDR1 MDHEN, CDR2 SYDVKM. The CDR3 sequence is CASSPLSGFYNSPLHF. Written as DNA, the CDR3 is TGTGCCAGCAGTCCCCTCTCGGGTTTTTATAATTCACCCCTCCACTTT.

The chain is built from TRBV6-1 and TRBJ1-6, with D hard to call. V lost 1 base and J 5 bases, leaving 6 bases between the germline ends. Germline CDR1 reads MNHNS; CDR2 reads SASEGT. The CDR3 has 14 residues. CDR3 loop: CASSEVVNNSPLHF. CDR3 nucleotides: TGTGCCAGCAGTGAAGTAGTCAATAATTCACCCCTCCACTTT.

The chain joins TRBV6-1 to TRBJ2-7, with 8 bases that match TRBD2. Trimming at V came to 4 bases and at J to 4 bases, leaving 12 bases not matched to a gene. The CDR3 runs to 16 residues. Germline values: CDR1 MNHNS, CDR2 SASEGT. The DNA of the CDR3 is TGTGCCAGCAGTGCCAGCCGGCGGGAGGTTTGGTACGAGCAGTACTTC. Amino acid sequence: CASSASRREVWYEQYF.

A remark on this clone: Other DNA sequences in this sample translate to the same CDR3. The J gene is TRBJ1-1, the V gene TRBV7-9, with 8 bases aligning to TRBD1. V shed 3 bases and J 8 bases; nucleotides not matched to a gene: 5. The CDR3 contains 13 residues. CDR1 is SEHNR and CDR2 is FQNEAQ in the germline V gene (reference sequence). CDR3 region: CASSFDRGGEAFF. Here the CDR3 DNA reads TGTGCCAGCAGCTTCGACAGGGGTGGAGAAGCTTTCTTT.

The chain employs TRBV12-3 or TRBV12-4 and TRBJ1-2; D gene ambiguous. V was clipped by 4 bases and J by 4 bases, with 10 bases between them. This CDR3 comprises 13 residues. This chain's CDR3 is CASSSTRPYGYTF. DNA of the CDR3: TGTGCCAGCAGTTCAACGCGGCCCTATGGCTACACCTTC.

This chain joins TRBV5-1 and TRBJ2-7, with 8 bases identical to TRBD1. V dropped 4 bases and J dropped 1; count of bases not matched to a gene: 7. The germline CDR1 and CDR2 sequences are SGHRS and YFSETQ. The CDR3 is made up of 15 amino acids. The CDR3 nucleotides are TGCGCCAGCAGCCTAACCGGGACAGGTTCCTACGAGCAGTACTTC. It translates to CASSLTGTGSYEQYF. Combining the CDR3 with reference TRBV5-1 and TRBJ2-7 gives the whole variable domain KAGVTQTPRYLIKTRGQQVTLSCSPISGHRSVSWYQQTPGQGLQFLFEYFSETQRNKGNFPGRFSGRQFSNSRSEMNVSTLELGDSALYLCASSLTGTGSYEQYFGPGTRLTVT.

The rearrangement uses TRBV2 and TRBJ2-1; 9 bases align to TRBD2. The germline gives CDR1 SNHLY, CDR2 FYNNEI. V dropped 7 bases and J dropped 2; count of bases not matched to a gene: 6. The CDR3 runs to 15 residues. CDR3 sequence (DNA): TGTGCCAGCAAAGGCGGGAGGGGGACCTACAATGAGCAGTTCTTC. It codes for CASKGGRGTYNEQFF.

This chain uses TRBV3-1 (or the pseudogene TRBV3-2) with TRBJ2-1, with TRBD2 matching 7 bases. CDR3 length equals 14 residues. Germline CDR1 reads LGHDT; CDR2 reads YNNKEL (reference sequence). Unmatched junction bases numbered 5, after V lost 4 bases and J lost 5 bases. In DNA, the CDR3 is TGTGCCAGCAGCCGGCGGCTAGCGGACAATGAGCAGTTCTTC. Protein product: CASSRRLADNEQFF.

The chain has TRBV18 and TRBJ1-5, with 7 bases that match TRBD1. V was clipped by 2 bases and J by 2 bases; unmatched bases: 6. Looked up from germline, CDR1 is KGHSH and CDR2 is LQKENI. This CDR3 region has 16 residues. CDR3 loop: CASSPRGTVGNQPQHF. CDR3 in DNA: TGTGCCAGCTCACCAAGGGGGACAGTCGGCAATCAGCCCCAGCATTTT. The entire variable domain, with the rest obtained from reference TRBV18 and TRBJ1-5, is as follows: NAGVMQNPRHLVRRRGQEARLRCSPMKGHSHVYWYRQLPEEGLKFMVYLQKENIIDESGMPKERFSAEFPKEGPSILRIQQVVRGDSAAYFCASSPRGTVGNQPQHFGDGTRLSIL.

This clone was detected a few times. V is TRBV11-2 and J is TRBJ2-2, with D possibly TRBD2 on 6 matching bases. Germline values: CDR1 SGHAT, CDR2 FQNNGV. The CDR3 length is 15 residues. V was clipped by 1 base and J by 5 bases, with 11 bases between them. The chain's CDR3 is CASSLVAEGTGELFF. The CDR3 DNA sequence: TGTGCCAGCAGCTTAGTGGCGGAGGGGACCGGGGAGCTGTTTTTT.

V usage is TRBV7-9 and J usage is TRBJ2-7; TRBD1 agrees at 9 bases. V lost 5 bases and J lost 0; bases outside the gene matches: 17. This CDR3 spans 19 amino acids. Germline V gene sequence: CDR1 SEHNR, CDR2 FQNEAQ (reference sequence). The CDR3 coding sequence is TGTGCCAGCAGCCAGTTCAGTTATCGGGGACAGGGAAGCTCCTACGAGCAGTACTTC. Translated: CASSQFSYRGQGSSYEQYF.

The CDR3 sequence: CASSYLPIREIGGNQPQHF. As DNA, the CDR3 is TGTGCCAGTTCCTACTTGCCGATAAGGGAGATAGGAGGCAATCAGCCCCAGCATTTT. The V and J genes are TRBV4-2 and TRBJ1-5, with D hard to call. Trimming shortened V by 9 bases and J by 2 bases, and 29 bases separated the two germline ends. The CDR3 sequence is 19 residues long. Germline values: CDR1 LGHNA, CDR2 YNFKEQ.

A remark on this clone: Other DNA sequences in the same sample also yield this CDR3. The chain carries TRBV28 and TRBJ2-7; D may be TRBD2 (6 bases). CDR1 is MDHEN and CDR2 is SYDVKM in the germline V gene. Trimming took off 5 bases at V and 0 bases at J, with 14 bases between the two ends. The CDR3 spans 15 residues. The CDR3 DNA is TGTGCCAGCAGTCCCCCCCGGGGGAGCTCCTACGAGCAGTACTTC. Its translation is CASSPPRGSSYEQYF.

The chain couples TRBV19 to TRBJ1-1, with TRBD1 identical over 7 bases. The germline CDR1 and CDR2 sequences are LNHDA and SQIVND (reference sequence). V was clipped by 3 bases and J by 7 bases; unmatched bases: 11. This CDR3 spans 15 amino acids. In DNA form, the CDR3 reads TGTGCCAGTAGTATCCCCACAGGGGCGCGGGGTGAAGCTTTCTTT. Amino acids: CASSIPTGARGEAFF.

The chain links TRBV7-9 to TRBJ1-5, with 7 bases lining up with TRBD1. Per the germline V gene, CDR1 is SEHNR and CDR2 is FQNEAQ (reference sequence). The V and J ends lost 4 bases and 8 bases, in that order; junction bases with no gene match: 5. The CDR3 sequence is 13 residues long. DNA of the CDR3: TGTGCCAGCAGCTCAACAGGGGTTGAGCCCCAGCATTTT. Encoded protein: CASSSTGVEPQHF. Supplemented by reference TRBV7-9 and TRBJ1-5, the full variable domain reads DTGVSQNPRHKITKRGQNVTFRCDPISEHNRLYWYRQTLGQGPEFLTYFQNEAQLEKSRLLSDRFSAERPKGSFSTLEIQRTEQGDSAMYLCASSSTGVEPQHFGDGTRLSIL.